This entry lists 32 T cell receptor beta chains sequenced from one sample in a study of PD-1 blockade in classical Hodgkin lymphoma. The table came from immunoSEQ multiplex PCR; TCRdb's copy has only in-frame clones and leaves some out. The table lists 130,000 to 150,000 clones, about 81% of them singletons, with roughly a tenth in the top ten. In every patient, relapse followed autologous stem cell transplantation, while exposure to brentuximab vedotin differed. This specimen consisted of peripheral blood mononuclear cells (PBMCs), obtained before the second cycle of nivolumab. All receptors come from a human donor with classical Hodgkin lymphoma.

This sequence joins TRBV7-2 and TRBJ1-1; no reliable D call. Germline V lookup: CDR1 SGHTA, CDR2 FQGNSA. This CDR3 region has 13 residues. Trimming took off 3 bases at V and 2 bases at J, with 7 bases between the two ends. This chain's CDR3 is CASSFLENTEAFF. CDR3 DNA sequence: TGTGCCAGCAGCTTCCTGGAAAACACTGAAGCTTTCTTT.

The chain uses TRBV7-3 and TRBJ2-3, with 7 bases lining up with TRBD2. Unmatched junction bases numbered 9, after V lost 5 bases and J lost 4 bases. The CDR3 has 15 amino acids. Germline V lookup: CDR1 SGHTA, CDR2 FQGTGA. CDR3 DNA: TGTGCCAGCAGCCCCTCTAGCGGCATGGCAGATACGCAGTATTTT. Translating gives CASSPSSGMADTQYF.

This chain connects TRBV10-3 to TRBJ2-2; D is ambiguous. CDR3 length: 14 residues. The V gene lost 3 bases and the J gene lost 5 bases, with 10 bases spanning the gap. Germline CDR1 and CDR2: ENHRY and SYGVKD. Here the CDR3 reads CAISDTTSTGELFF. The CDR3, as DNA: TGTGCCATCAGTGATACGACCAGTACCGGGGAGCTGTTTTTT.

This chain connects TRBV7-2 to TRBJ2-7; the match to TRBD2 covers 7 bases. The CDR3 runs to 14 residues. The V gene end was trimmed by 3 bases and the J gene end by 3 bases; junction bases not matched to a gene: 5. Germline CDR1 SGHTA, CDR2 FQGNSA. CDR3 sequence reads: CASSFHPSGYEQYF. CDR3 sequence (DNA): TGTGCCAGCAGCTTCCATCCTAGCGGCTACGAGCAGTACTTC.

The chain couples TRBV7-2 to TRBJ1-5, with no clear D. The length of the CDR3 is 14 residues. Germline V gives CDR1 SGHTA, CDR2 FQGNSA. V was shortened by 1 base and J by 6 bases, with 10 bases between the two germline ends. The CDR3 region is CASSLGPGGQPQHF. The CDR3 nucleotides read TGTGCCAGCAGCTTAGGGCCGGGCGGTCAGCCCCAGCATTTT.

The J gene is TRBJ1-5, the V gene TRBV5-5; weak D call: TRBD1 (5 bases). The CDR3 totals 14 residues. Trimming cost V 2 bases and J 3 bases, with 9 bases left between them. Germline CDR1 is SGHKS and CDR2 is YYEKEE (reference sequence). The CDR3 reads CASSLGVVNQPQHF. CDR3 bases: TGTGCCAGCAGCTTAGGGGTTGTCAATCAGCCCCAGCATTTT.

The chain joins TRBV2 to TRBJ1-5; D is possibly TRBD1 (6 bases). Germline CDR1 reads SNHLY; CDR2 reads FYNNEI. Trimming took 1 base from V and 4 from J, leaving 14 bases between them. CDR3 size: 16 residues. CDR3 in amino acids: CASSEGPQGGNQPQHF. DNA of the CDR3: TGTGCCAGCAGTGAAGGACCTCAAGGGGGTAATCAGCCCCAGCATTTT.

The chain is built from TRBV6-5 and TRBJ2-7; D is possibly TRBD1 (5 bases). The V gene lost 6 bases and the J gene lost 3 bases, with 9 bases spanning the gap. Germline assignment: CDR1 MNHEY and CDR2 SVGAGI. The CDR3 extends over 12 amino acids. For the CDR3, the DNA is TGTGCCAGCAGACCAACAGGCTACGAGCAGTACTTC. Translation: CASRPTGYEQYF.

This chain uses TRBV6-4 with TRBJ1-1, with D perhaps TRBD1 (6 bases). The germline V gene encodes CDR1 MRHNA and CDR2 SNTAGT. CDR3 size: 16 residues. V was pared by 6 bases and J by 0 bases, with 17 bases between. The CDR3 reads CASRQEPGQLNTEAFF. CDR3 nucleotides: TGTGCCAGCAGACAAGAACCGGGACAACTGAACACTGAAGCTTTCTTT.

This clone was seen a few times. The rearrangement links TRBV19 to TRBJ2-3; weak D call: TRBD2 (6 bases). This CDR3 is built from 15 residues. The V end was cut by 2 bases, the J end by 4 bases, with 13 bases between. Germline V lookup: CDR1 LNHDA, CDR2 SQIVND (reference sequence). The CDR3 spells CASSISGDLADTQYF. The CDR3, as DNA: TGTGCCAGTAGTATATCGGGGGATCTGGCAGATACGCAGTATTTT. The full variable domain, completed using reference TRBV19 and TRBJ2-3, is DGGITQSPKYLFRKEGQNVTLSCEQNLNHDAMYWYRQDPGQGLRLIYYSQIVNDFQKGDIAEGYSVSREKKESFPLTVTSAQKNPTAFYLCASSISGDLADTQYFGPGTRLTVL.

The chain joins TRBV4-3 to TRBJ1-2; tentative D call: TRBD1 (5 bases). The CDR3 is 13 amino acids. CDR1 is LGHNA, CDR2 YSLEER, per germline. V was pared by 1 base and J by 5 bases, with 8 bases between. CDR3 DNA: TGCGCCAGCAGCCAAGGACAGCAATATGGCTACACCTTC. This codes for CASSQGQQYGYTF.

The chain has TRBV19 and TRBJ2-7; D ambiguous. CDR3 size: 13 residues. Germline V gene sequence: CDR1 LNHDA, CDR2 SQIVND (reference sequence). V was cut by 5 bases and J by 2 bases, with 10 bases left in between. In DNA form, the CDR3 reads TGTGCCAGTAGTGAGGTTAACACCTACGAGCAGTACTTC. Protein product: CASSEVNTYEQYF.

The chain carries TRBV5-4 and TRBJ1-5; possible D gene TRBD1, 5 bases. CDR3 size: 14 residues. Trimming pared 3 bases from V and 4 bases from J, leaving 11 bases between. Germline CDR1 reads SGHNT; CDR2 reads YYREEE (reference sequence). CDR3 sequence reads: CASSSGGVNQPQHF. In nucleotides, the CDR3 is TGTGCCAGCAGCTCCGGGGGGGTTAATCAGCCCCAGCATTTT.

In DNA form, the CDR3 reads TGTGCCAGCAGACTCTCGCGGGTCACAGATACGCAGTATTTT. As protein: CASRLSRVTDTQYF. J is TRBJ2-3 and V is TRBV5-6, with TRBD2 as a possible D gene (5 bases). Germline CDR1 SGHDT, CDR2 YYEEEE. V lost 5 bases and J 2 bases, leaving 12 bases between the germline ends. This CDR3 has 14 amino acids.

The V call is TRBV5-4, the J call TRBJ2-5, with 7 bases fitting TRBD1. Germline CDR1 SGHNT, CDR2 YYREEE (reference sequence). CDR3 length equals 15 residues. After removal of 4 bases from V and 2 bases from J, the junction contained 8 bases not matched to a gene. In nucleotides, the CDR3 is TGTGCCAGCAGCCGGACAGGAGAGGGGCAAGAGACCCAGTACTTC. Its protein product is CASSRTGEGQETQYF.

V and J are TRBV27 and TRBJ2-1; 10 positions match TRBD1. The J segment lost 9 bases and the V segment lost 7 bases, leaving 15 bases of the junction unmatched. There are 16 residues in the CDR3. Germline values: CDR1 MNHEY, CDR2 SMNVEV (reference sequence). CDR3 residues: CASNHYRTGGLVEQFF. For the CDR3, the DNA is TGTGCCAGCAATCATTACAGGACAGGGGGTTTGGTTGAGCAGTTCTTC.

This chain connects TRBV28 to TRBJ2-2; D may be TRBD1 or TRBD2 (5 bases each). V was trimmed by 10 bases and J by 4 bases, leaving 16 bases between them. The CDR3 totals 14 residues. Per germline, CDR1 MDHEN and CDR2 SYDVKM. As DNA, the CDR3 is TGTGCCACCGGGGACCTTAGGAGCACCGGGGAGCTGTTTTTT. This gives the protein CATGDLRSTGELFF.

This clone was observed a few times. The chain carries TRBV19 and TRBJ2-7; 13 bases match TRBD2. Germline values: CDR1 LNHDA, CDR2 SQIVND (reference sequence). Trimming took 4 bases from V and 3 from J; bases not matched to a gene: 12. The CDR3 spans 18 residues. The CDR3: CASSSVGPTSGRDYEQYF. CDR3 nucleotide sequence: TGTGCCAGTAGTAGCGTCGGCCCCACTAGCGGGAGGGACTACGAGCAGTACTTC. The full variable domain, in which reference TRBV19 and TRBJ2-7 provide the parts outside the CDR3, is DGGITQSPKYLFRKEGQNVTLSCEQNLNHDAMYWYRQDPGQGLRLIYYSQIVNDFQKGDIAEGYSVSREKKESFPLTVTSAQKNPTAFYLCASSSVGPTSGRDYEQYFGPGTRLTVT.

The chain uses TRBV2 and TRBJ2-2; TRBD1 matches 8 bases. The CDR3 has 13 amino acids. V dropped 5 bases and J dropped 6; count of bases not matched to a gene: 2. Germline-derived CDR1 and CDR2 are SNHLY and FYNNEI. The CDR3 loop reads CASSQGAAGELFF. CDR3 bases: TGTGCCAGCAGTCAGGGGGCGGCCGGGGAGCTGTTTTTT.

The chain uses TRBV2 and TRBJ2-7, with 8 bases matching TRBD1. The CDR3 is made up of 13 amino acids. CDR1 is SNHLY and CDR2 is FYNNEI in the germline V gene. Trimming removed 6 bases from V and 11 bases from J; junction bases left unmatched: 12. CDR3 sequence: CASSAGQAPGEYF. In DNA form, the CDR3 reads TGTGCCAGCAGCGCGGGACAGGCACCAGGGGAGTACTTC. Looking up the rest from reference TRBV2 and TRBJ2-7 gives the full variable domain: EPEVTQTPSHQVTQMGQEVILRCVPISNHLYFYWYRQILGQKVEFLVSFYNNEISEKSEIFDDQFSVERPDGSNFTLKIRSTKLEDSAMYFCASSAGQAPGEYFGPGTRLTVT.

This chain connects TRBV6-5 to TRBJ1-6; D is unclear. The CDR3 covers 15 residues. With 0 bases removed from V and 10 bases from J, the gap between germline ends came to 13 bases. The germline CDR1 and CDR2 sequences are MNHEY and SVGAGI. CDR3 in DNA: TGTGCCAGCAGTTACTCGACGGTCACTGGATCACCCCTCCACTTT. Amino acid sequence: CASSYSTVTGSPLHF.

V and J are TRBV19 and TRBJ2-3; tentative D call: TRBD2 (5 bases). This CDR3 is 13 amino acids long. Germline V CDR1 and CDR2: LNHDA, SQIVND (reference sequence). The V and J ends lost 7 bases and 2 bases respectively, with 10 bases between them. The CDR3 DNA reads as TGTGCCAGTACCTCACTAGTCACAGATACGCAGTATTTT. This gives the protein CASTSLVTDTQYF.

This chain joins TRBV4-3 and TRBJ1-2; 7 nucleotides agree with TRBD1. With V trimmed by 3 bases and J by 7 bases, 17 bases remained unmatched. CDR3 length: 17 residues. From germline, CDR1 is LGHNA and CDR2 YSLEER. The CDR3 DNA follows: TGCGCCAGCAGCCACTCCGCCGCGACAGGGCCCGGAGGTGGCTACACCTTC. Translated: CASSHSAATGPGGGYTF.

The CDR3: CASSSRLALDTQYF. For the CDR3, the DNA is TGTGCCAGCAGCTCTAGACTAGCCTTAGATACGCAGTATTTT. The V and J genes are TRBV9 and TRBJ2-3, with 7 bases matching TRBD2. V gave up 4 bases and J gave up 5 bases; unmatched junction bases: 7. Germline values: CDR1 SGDLS, CDR2 YYNGEE. The CDR3 consists of 14 residues.

The chain joins TRBV9 to TRBJ1-5, with TRBD1 identical over 7 bases. J gave up 4 bases and V 3 bases, and 10 bases lay outside the gene matches. The CDR3 consists of 16 residues. Germline-derived CDR1 and CDR2 are SGDLS and YYNGEE. CDR3 DNA sequence: TGTGCCAGCAGCGACGGCCAGGGGGTCCAAAATCAGCCCCAGCATTTT. The encoded protein is CASSDGQGVQNQPQHF.

The rearrangement links TRBV28 to TRBJ2-7; D uncertain. Germline CDR1 and CDR2: MDHEN and SYDVKM. Trimming pared 4 bases from V and 2 bases from J, leaving 18 bases between. This CDR3 spans 16 amino acids. The CDR3 reads CASSSTGKDGAYEQYF. The CDR3 nucleotides are TGTGCCAGCAGTTCCACCGGAAAGGACGGAGCCTACGAGCAGTACTTC.

CDR3 residues: CASSYRWGGSNEQFF. The CDR3, as DNA: TGTGCCAGCAGTTACAGGTGGGGGGGCAGCAATGAGCAGTTCTTC. The V and J genes are TRBV6-5 and TRBJ2-1; D may be TRBD2 (7 bases). The CDR3 covers 15 residues. Germline-derived CDR1 and CDR2 are MNHEY and SVGAGI. V was clipped by 2 bases and J by 6 bases, with 14 bases between them.

This clone appeared a single time. The chain couples TRBV28 to TRBJ2-7; TRBD1 agrees at 11 bases. The CDR3 length is 16 residues. The trim removed 4 bases at V and 2 bases at J, leaving 7 bases unmatched. Per germline, CDR1 MDHEN and CDR2 SYDVKM. The CDR3 loop is CASSSIRDRGAYEQYF. For the CDR3, the DNA is TGTGCCAGCAGTTCGATCCGGGACAGGGGGGCCTACGAGCAGTACTTC.

CDR3 coding DNA: TGTGCCAGTAGTATACACAGGAACTCCTACGAGCAGTACTTC. This codes for CASSIHRNSYEQYF. The V gene is TRBV19, the J gene TRBJ2-7; perhaps TRBD1 as D (5 bases). V lost 2 bases and J lost 0, with 8 bases in between. Germline CDR1 reads LNHDA; CDR2 reads SQIVND (reference sequence). This CDR3 spans 14 amino acids.

The chain couples TRBV9 to TRBJ1-2; 10 bases agree with TRBD1. CDR3 size: 21 residues. Trimming took 2 bases from V and 5 from J; bases not matched to a gene: 24. In germline, CDR1 is SGDLS, CDR2 YYNGEE. The CDR3: CASSVSPTRGGGTGEWYGYTF. For the CDR3, the DNA is TGTGCCAGCAGCGTCTCTCCTACCCGGGGAGGGGGGACAGGGGAGTGGTATGGCTACACCTTC.

The J gene is TRBJ2-7, the V gene TRBV29-1, with 8 bases fitting TRBD2. The ends lost 6 bases at V and 3 bases at J; junction bases unmatched: 7. The CDR3 consists of 13 residues. Germline V gene lookup returns CDR1 SQVTM and CDR2 ANQGSEA. The CDR3 DNA follows: TGCAGCGTCCAAGCGGGAGCGTTCTACGAGCAGTACTTC. The encoded protein is CSVQAGAFYEQYF.

This chain links TRBV6-6 with TRBJ2-4; 12 bases match TRBD1. This CDR3 comprises 15 residues. V dropped 6 bases and J dropped 3; count of bases not matched to a gene: 3. The germline CDR1 and CDR2 sequences are MNHNY and SVGAGI (reference sequence). The CDR3 coding sequence is TGTGCCAGCAGGGGGACAGGGGGCGTCAAAAACATTCAGTACTTC. Its translation is CASRGTGGVKNIQYF.